The 9 T cell receptor beta chains below were found in one sample sequenced in a study of chemoradiotherapy in HPV16-positive cancers. Data came from immunoSEQ multiplex PCR; TCRdb stores just in-frame clones and leaves some out. The sample consists of 30,000 to 35,000 clones, about 80% of them appearing once. The sample consisted of blood, taken from a patient who underwent chemoradiotherapy. The receptor source for this set is a human donor with HPV-associated anogenital cancer.

V usage is TRBV9 and J usage is TRBJ2-7; a possible D gene is TRBD1 (6 bases). This CDR3 is built from 15 residues. The ends were cut back, 0 bases at V and 2 bases at J, with 12 bases in the middle. The germline gives CDR1 SGDLS, CDR2 YYNGEE. CDR3 residues: CASSVGSRGPYEQYF. CDR3 in DNA: TGTGCCAGCAGCGTAGGGTCCAGGGGCCCCTACGAGCAGTACTTC.

The J gene is TRBJ2-1, the V gene TRBV6-5; possibly TRBD1 or TRBD2 for D (5 bases each). Between the trimmed V and J ends, which lost 5 bases and 9 bases, there was a span of 20 bases. This CDR3 region has 15 residues. Germline CDR1 MNHEY, CDR2 SVGAGI. The chain's CDR3 is CASSPSSGRAIEQFF. CDR3 DNA: TGTGCCAGCAGTCCCTCGTCGGGACGGGCAATTGAGCAGTTCTTC.

The rearrangement uses TRBV4-1 and TRBJ1-1, with D possibly TRBD1 on 6 matching bases. CDR3 length: 15 amino acids. CDR1 is MGHRA, CDR2 YSYEKL, per germline. Trimming removed 3 bases at V and 0 bases at J, with 11 bases between. CDR3 region: CASSHTGHLNTEAFF. The DNA for the CDR3 is TGCGCCAGCAGCCACACGGGACATCTGAACACTGAAGCTTTCTTT.

This clone was found a few times. The J gene is TRBJ2-2, the V gene TRBV12-5; D is unresolved. Trimming left V 0 bases short and J 1 base short, with 6 bases between. CDR3 length: 15 residues. The germline V gene has CDR1 LGHNT and CDR2 FRNRAP. The CDR3 spells CASGLVPENTGELFF. The CDR3 DNA reads as TGTGCTAGTGGTTTGGTACCCGAGAACACCGGGGAGCTGTTTTTT.

This chain joins TRBV15 and TRBJ1-3, with a possible D match to TRBD1 (5 bases). The germline V gene encodes CDR1 LNHNV and CDR2 YYDKDF (reference sequence). This CDR3 is 16 amino acids long. V was shortened by 0 bases and J by 1 base, with 10 bases between the two germline ends. In nucleotides, the CDR3 is TGTGCCACCAGCAGAGATTTAGGGGAGTCTGGAAACACCATATATTTT. Its protein product is CATSRDLGESGNTIYF.

The chain combines TRBV7-9 with TRBJ1-3, with 8 nucleotides matching TRBD1. This CDR3 comprises 19 residues. V shed 5 bases and J 0 bases; nucleotides not matched to a gene: 15. The germline CDR1 and CDR2 sequences are SEHNR and FQNEAQ (reference sequence). The CDR3 loop is CASSPREGAGGSSGNTIYF. DNA for the CDR3: TGTGCCAGCAGCCCACGGGAGGGGGCAGGGGGCAGCTCTGGAAACACCATATATTTT.

This rearrangement joins TRBV28 to TRBJ2-7; D not resolved. The V end was cut by 6 bases, the J end by 3 bases, with 12 bases between. CDR3 length equals 13 residues. From germline, CDR1 is MDHEN and CDR2 SYDVKM. CDR3 in DNA: TGTGCCAGCAGCCCACCCCCCTACTACGAGCAGTACTTC. Translated, it gives CASSPPPYYEQYF.

The rearrangement joins TRBV11-2 to TRBJ2-1; 11 bases line up with TRBD2. The V gene's germline CDR1 is SGHAT and CDR2 FQNNGV. V lost 5 bases to trimming and J lost 9 bases; unmatched junction nucleotides: 6. The CDR3 is 14 residues long. The CDR3 region is CASSTTSGEVEQFF. The CDR3 region has the DNA TGTGCCAGCAGCACGACTAGCGGGGAGGTTGAGCAGTTCTTC.

V is TRBV18 and J is TRBJ2-6; D may be TRBD1 (6 bases). Trimming took off 5 bases at V and 1 base at J, with 9 bases between the two ends. Germline-derived CDR1 and CDR2 are KGHSH and LQKENI. The CDR3 runs 15 residues. Here the CDR3 reads CASSYTGSGANVLTF. CDR3 nucleotide sequence: TGTGCCAGCTCATACACAGGGTCTGGGGCCAACGTCCTGACTTTC. Based on the CDR3 plus reference TRBV18 and TRBJ2-6, the full variable domain is NAGVMQNPRHLVRRRGQEARLRCSPMKGHSHVYWYRQLPEEGLKFMVYLQKENIIDESGMPKERFSAEFPKEGPSILRIQQVVRGDSAAYFCASSYTGSGANVLTFGAGSRLTVL.